There are a few counts of the clone carrying this T cell receptor (beta chain). Antigen specificity is unknown. Researchers prepared the TCRbeta library using unique molecular identifiers, the study reports. Each CDR3 protein gets one entry after TCRdb re-called the PCR reads with MiXCR. The sample shows 670,000 or so distinct CDR3 sequences, approximately 14% of them seen only once. The trim removed 5 bases at V and 1 base at J, leaving 11 bases unmatched. There are 17 residues in the CDR3. Germline CDR1 is MDHEN and CDR2 is SYDVKM. This record comes from a study of T-cell reconstitution after alpha-beta-depleted transplantation in children. Study-level points and caveats: Most T-cell counts and diversity one year after the transplant came from T cells that were newly produced. At around two months after transplant, the alpha-beta T cells were reportedly derived from several hundred expanded clones that came from non-depleted graft cells.

The receptor was isolated from a girl aged 2 to 9 with congenital amegakaryocytic thrombocytopenia, due to receive a stem cell transplant. The material sequenced was PBMCs, taken before TCRalphabeta/CD19-depleted stem cell transplant. V is TRBV28 and J is TRBJ1-5, with 7 bases fitting TRBD1. The CDR3 reads CASSPLTGVGSNQPQHF. DNA of the CDR3: TGTGCCAGCAGTCCACTAACAGGGGTGGGAAGCAATCAGCCCCAGCATTTT.